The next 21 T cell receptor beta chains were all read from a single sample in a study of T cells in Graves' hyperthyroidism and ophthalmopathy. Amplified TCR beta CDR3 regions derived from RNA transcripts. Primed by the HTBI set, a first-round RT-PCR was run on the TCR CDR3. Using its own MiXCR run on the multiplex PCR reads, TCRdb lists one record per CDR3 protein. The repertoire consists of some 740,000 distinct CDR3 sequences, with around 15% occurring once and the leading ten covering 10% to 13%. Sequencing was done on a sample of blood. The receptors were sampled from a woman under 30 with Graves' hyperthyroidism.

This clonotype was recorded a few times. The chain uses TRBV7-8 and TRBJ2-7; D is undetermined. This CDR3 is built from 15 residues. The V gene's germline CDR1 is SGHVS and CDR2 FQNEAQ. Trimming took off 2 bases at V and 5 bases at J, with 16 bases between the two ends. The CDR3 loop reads CASSLFAWRLDEQYF. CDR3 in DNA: TGTGCCAGCAGCTTATTTGCGTGGCGTCTTGACGAGCAGTACTTC. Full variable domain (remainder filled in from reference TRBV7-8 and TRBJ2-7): GAGVSQSPRYKVAKRGQDVALRCDPISGHVSLFWYQQALGQGPEFLTYFQNEAQLDKSGLPSDRFFAERPEGSVSTLKIQRTQQEDSAVYLCASSLFAWRLDEQYFGPGTRLTVT.

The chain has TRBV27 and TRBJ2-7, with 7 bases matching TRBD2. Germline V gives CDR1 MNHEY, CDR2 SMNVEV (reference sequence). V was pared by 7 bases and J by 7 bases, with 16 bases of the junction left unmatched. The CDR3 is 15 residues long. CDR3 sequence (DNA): TGTGCCAGCACCCGGCGAGGCGAGGGGACTAAGGAGCAGTACTTC. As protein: CASTRRGEGTKEQYF.

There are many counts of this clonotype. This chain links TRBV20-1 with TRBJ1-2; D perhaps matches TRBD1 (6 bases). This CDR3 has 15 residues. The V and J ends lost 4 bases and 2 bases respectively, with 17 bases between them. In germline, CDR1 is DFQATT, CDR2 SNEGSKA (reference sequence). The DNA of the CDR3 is TGCAGTGCTACCTCAATGGGGGGCGTGAACTATGGCTACACCTTC. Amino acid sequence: CSATSMGGVNYGYTF.

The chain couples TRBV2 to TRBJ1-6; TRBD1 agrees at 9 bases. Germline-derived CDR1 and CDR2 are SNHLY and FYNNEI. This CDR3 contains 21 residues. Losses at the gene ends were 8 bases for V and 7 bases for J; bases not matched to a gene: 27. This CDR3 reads CASGRKTTGTGILARNSPLHF. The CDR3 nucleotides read TGTGCCAGCGGTAGAAAAACGACCGGGACAGGGATTTTAGCGAGGAATTCACCCCTCCACTTT.

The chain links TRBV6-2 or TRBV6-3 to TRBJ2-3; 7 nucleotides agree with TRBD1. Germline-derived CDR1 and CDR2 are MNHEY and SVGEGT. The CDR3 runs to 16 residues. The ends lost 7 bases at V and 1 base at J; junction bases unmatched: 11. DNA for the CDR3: TGTGCCAGCAACCCGCGCCCCGGGACAGGCACAGATACGCAGTATTTT. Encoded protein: CASNPRPGTGTDTQYF.

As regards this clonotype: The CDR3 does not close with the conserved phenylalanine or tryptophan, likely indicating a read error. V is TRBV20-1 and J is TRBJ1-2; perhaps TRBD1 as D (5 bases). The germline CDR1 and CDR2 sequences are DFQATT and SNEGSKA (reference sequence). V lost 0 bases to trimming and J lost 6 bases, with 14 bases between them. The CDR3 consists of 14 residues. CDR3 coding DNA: TGCAGTGCTAGAGATACTGGGGAGGGGCATGGCTACACCCTC. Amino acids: CSARDTGEGHGYTL.

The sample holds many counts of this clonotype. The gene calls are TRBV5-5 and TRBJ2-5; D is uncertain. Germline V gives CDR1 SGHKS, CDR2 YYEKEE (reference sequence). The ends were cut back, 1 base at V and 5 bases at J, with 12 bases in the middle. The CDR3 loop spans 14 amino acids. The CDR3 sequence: CASSLPLVQETQYF. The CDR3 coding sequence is TGTGCCAGCAGCTTGCCCTTGGTCCAGGAGACCCAGTACTTC.

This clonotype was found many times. The CDR3 region is CASTPDRATSYEQYF. DNA of the CDR3: TGTGCCAGCACCCCGGACAGGGCGACATCCTACGAGCAGTACTTC. The chain links TRBV6-1 to TRBJ2-7; 8 nucleotides line up with TRBD1. The CDR3 spans 15 residues. Germline V gene sequence: CDR1 MNHNS, CDR2 SASEGT. V gave up 7 bases and J gave up 1 base; unmatched junction bases: 9.

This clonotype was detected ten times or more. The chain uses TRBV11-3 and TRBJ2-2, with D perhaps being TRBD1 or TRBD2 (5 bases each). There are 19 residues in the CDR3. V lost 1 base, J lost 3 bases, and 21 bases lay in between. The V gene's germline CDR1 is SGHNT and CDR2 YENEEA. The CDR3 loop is CASSLVNMGVFSDTGELFF. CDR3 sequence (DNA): TGTGCCAGCAGCTTAGTCAACATGGGGGTTTTCTCGGACACCGGGGAGCTGTTTTTT.

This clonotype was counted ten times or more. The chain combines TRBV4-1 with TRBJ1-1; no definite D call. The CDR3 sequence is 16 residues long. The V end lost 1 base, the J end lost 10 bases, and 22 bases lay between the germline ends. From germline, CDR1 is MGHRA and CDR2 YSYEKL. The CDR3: CASSQVGFSRANGAFF. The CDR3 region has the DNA TGCGCCAGCAGCCAAGTTGGTTTCTCGAGGGCTAATGGAGCTTTCTTT.

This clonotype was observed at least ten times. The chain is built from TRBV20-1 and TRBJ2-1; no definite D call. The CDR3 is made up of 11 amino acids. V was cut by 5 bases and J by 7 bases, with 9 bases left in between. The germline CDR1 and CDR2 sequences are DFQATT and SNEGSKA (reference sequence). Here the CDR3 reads CSAGPRNEQFF. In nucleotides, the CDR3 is TGCAGTGCTGGACCAAGGAATGAGCAGTTCTTC.

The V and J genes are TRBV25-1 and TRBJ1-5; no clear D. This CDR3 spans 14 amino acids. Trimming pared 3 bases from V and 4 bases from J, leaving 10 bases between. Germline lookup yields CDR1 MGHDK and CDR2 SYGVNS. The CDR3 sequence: CASSEIDWNQPQHF. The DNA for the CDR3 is TGTGCCAGCAGTGAGATAGACTGGAATCAGCCCCAGCATTTT.

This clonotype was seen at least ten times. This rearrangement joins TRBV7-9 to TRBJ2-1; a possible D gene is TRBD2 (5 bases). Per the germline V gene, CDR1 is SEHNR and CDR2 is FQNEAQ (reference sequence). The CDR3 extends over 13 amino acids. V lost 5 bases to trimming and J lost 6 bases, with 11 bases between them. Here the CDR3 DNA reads TGTGCCAGCAGCCCCGGGGATAGCAATGAGCAGTTCTTC. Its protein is CASSPGDSNEQFF. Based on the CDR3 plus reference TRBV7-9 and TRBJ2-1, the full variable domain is DTGVSQNPRHKITKRGQNVTFRCDPISEHNRLYWYRQTLGQGPEFLTYFQNEAQLEKSRLLSDRFSAERPKGSFSTLEIQRTEQGDSAMYLCASSPGDSNEQFFGPGTRLTVL.

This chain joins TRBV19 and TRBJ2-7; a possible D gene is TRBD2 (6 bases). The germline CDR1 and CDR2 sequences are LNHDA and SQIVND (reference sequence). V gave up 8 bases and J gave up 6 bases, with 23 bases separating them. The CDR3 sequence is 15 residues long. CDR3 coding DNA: TGTGCCAGTCAACCCGGGATAGGAGGGAAGGGCGAGCAGTACTTC. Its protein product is CASQPGIGGKGEQYF.

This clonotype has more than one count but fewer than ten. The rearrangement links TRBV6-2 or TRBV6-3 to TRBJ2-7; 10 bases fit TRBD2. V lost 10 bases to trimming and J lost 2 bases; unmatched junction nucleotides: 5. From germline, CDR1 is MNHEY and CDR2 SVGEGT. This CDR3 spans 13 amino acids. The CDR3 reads CATGAGGPYEQYF. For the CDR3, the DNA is TGTGCCACTGGAGCGGGAGGGCCCTACGAGCAGTACTTC.

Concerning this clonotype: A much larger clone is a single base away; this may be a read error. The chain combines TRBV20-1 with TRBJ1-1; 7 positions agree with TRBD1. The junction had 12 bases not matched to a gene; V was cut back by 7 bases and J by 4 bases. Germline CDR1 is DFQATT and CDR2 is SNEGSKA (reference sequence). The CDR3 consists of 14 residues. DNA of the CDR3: TGCAGTGTTCCCCGTGGGGCAGGGGGCACTGAAGCTTTCTTT. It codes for CSVPRGAGGTEAFF.

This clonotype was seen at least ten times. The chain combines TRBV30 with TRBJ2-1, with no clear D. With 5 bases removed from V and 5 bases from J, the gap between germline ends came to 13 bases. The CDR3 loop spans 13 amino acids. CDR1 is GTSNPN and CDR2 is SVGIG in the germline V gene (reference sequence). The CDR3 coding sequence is TGTGCCTGGTCCGGCTTTAGCAACAATGAGCAGTTCTTC. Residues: CAWSGFSNNEQFF.

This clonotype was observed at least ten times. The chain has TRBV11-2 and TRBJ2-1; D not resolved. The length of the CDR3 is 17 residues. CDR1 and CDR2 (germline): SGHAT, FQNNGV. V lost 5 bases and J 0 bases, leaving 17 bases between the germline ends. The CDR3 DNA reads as TGTGCCAGCAGCCCACCCCCGACCGAGAGCTCCTACAATGAGCAGTTCTTC. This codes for CASSPPPTESSYNEQFF.

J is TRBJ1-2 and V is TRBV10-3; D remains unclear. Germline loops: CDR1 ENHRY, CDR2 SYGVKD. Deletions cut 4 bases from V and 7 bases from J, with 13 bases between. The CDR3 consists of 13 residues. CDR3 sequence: CAISVQEWGGYTF. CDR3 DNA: TGTGCCATCAGTGTTCAGGAATGGGGTGGCTACACCTTC.

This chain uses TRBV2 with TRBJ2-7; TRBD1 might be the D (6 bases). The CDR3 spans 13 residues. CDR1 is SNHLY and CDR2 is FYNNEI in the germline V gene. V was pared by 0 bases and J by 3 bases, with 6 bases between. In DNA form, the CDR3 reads TGTGCCAGCAGTGAAGCGGACAGCTACGAGCAGTACTTC. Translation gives CASSEADSYEQYF. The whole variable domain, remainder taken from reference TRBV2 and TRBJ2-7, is EPEVTQTPSHQVTQMGQEVILRCVPISNHLYFYWYRQILGQKVEFLVSFYNNEISEKSEIFDDQFSVERPDGSNFTLKIRSTKLEDSAMYFCASSEADSYEQYFGPGTRLTVT.

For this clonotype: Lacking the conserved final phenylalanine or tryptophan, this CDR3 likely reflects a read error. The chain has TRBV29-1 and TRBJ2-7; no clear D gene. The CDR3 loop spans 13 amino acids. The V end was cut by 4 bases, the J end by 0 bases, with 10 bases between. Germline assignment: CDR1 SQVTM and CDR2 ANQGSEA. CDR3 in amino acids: CSVAQKSSYEQYL. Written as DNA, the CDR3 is TGCAGCGTTGCACAGAAAAGCTCCTACGAGCAGTACCTC.